This T cell receptor (beta chain) was captured by sequencing in a study of radiotherapy plus CTLA-4 blockade in lung cancer. Notes on the study in general: Together with interferon-beta, which increased in serum after radiation, early dynamic changes in blood T cell clones were reportedly the best predictors of response. An expansion of tumor-derived TCR clones occurred in blood after radiotherapy plus ipilimumab.

On this clone: What it recognizes is unknown.

Some clones are missing from TCRdb's copy, which holds only in-frame ones; the method was immunoSEQ multiplex PCR. In the table there are 40,000 to 45,000 clones, roughly 75% of which are singletons. CDR3 length: 15 amino acids. Germline V gene data show CDR1 as SEHNR and CDR2 as FQNEAQ (reference sequence). The V end was cut by 1 base, the J end by 0 bases, with 10 bases between. The sequence came from a human donor with non-small cell lung cancer who had stable disease on radiotherapy plus ipilimumab. This chain uses TRBV7-9 with TRBJ2-7, with D perhaps matching TRBD1 (5 bases). Sequences were derived from peripheral blood, sampled from a patient treated with radiotherapy plus ipilimumab. The CDR3 sequence is CASSLVGEISYEQYF. The CDR3 DNA follows: TGTGCCAGCAGCTTAGTAGGGGAAATCTCCTACGAGCAGTACTTC.